The TCR beta chain described here comes from a study of blood T cell repertoires in COVID-19. On the study more broadly: The United States, Italy and Spain provided the acute and convalescent COVID-19 samples. T cells, B-cell-depleted T cells, or PBMCs supplied cDNA or gDNA.

Looked up from germline, CDR1 is SEHNR and CDR2 is FQNEAQ (reference sequence). CDR3 size: 12 residues. The ends were cut back, 5 bases at V and 4 bases at J, with 8 bases in the middle. Authors' analysis steps: How many nucleated cells were present was estimated from reference gene primer amplification. TCRdb keeps only in-frame clones here, not all; method: immunoSEQ multiplex PCR. For V, J and clone size, that table is used; D and trimming come from the DNA. Among about 220,000 clones listed, about 84% were seen once. This clone was found a few times. This sequence was found in a human donor in a cohort sampled during active COVID-19. The sequenced sample was peripheral blood. The chain employs TRBV7-9 and TRBJ1-2; D possibly corresponds to TRBD1 (6 bases). CDR3 loop: CASSHRAYGYTF. CDR3 sequence (DNA): TGTGCCAGCAGCCACAGGGCCTATGGCTACACCTTC. Using reference TRBV7-9 and TRBJ1-2 for the parts outside the CDR3, the full variable domain is DTGVSQNPRHKITKRGQNVTFRCDPISEHNRLYWYRQTLGQGPEFLTYFQNEAQLEKSRLLSDRFSAERPKGSFSTLEIQRTEQGDSAMYLCASSHRAYGYTFGSGTRLTVV.